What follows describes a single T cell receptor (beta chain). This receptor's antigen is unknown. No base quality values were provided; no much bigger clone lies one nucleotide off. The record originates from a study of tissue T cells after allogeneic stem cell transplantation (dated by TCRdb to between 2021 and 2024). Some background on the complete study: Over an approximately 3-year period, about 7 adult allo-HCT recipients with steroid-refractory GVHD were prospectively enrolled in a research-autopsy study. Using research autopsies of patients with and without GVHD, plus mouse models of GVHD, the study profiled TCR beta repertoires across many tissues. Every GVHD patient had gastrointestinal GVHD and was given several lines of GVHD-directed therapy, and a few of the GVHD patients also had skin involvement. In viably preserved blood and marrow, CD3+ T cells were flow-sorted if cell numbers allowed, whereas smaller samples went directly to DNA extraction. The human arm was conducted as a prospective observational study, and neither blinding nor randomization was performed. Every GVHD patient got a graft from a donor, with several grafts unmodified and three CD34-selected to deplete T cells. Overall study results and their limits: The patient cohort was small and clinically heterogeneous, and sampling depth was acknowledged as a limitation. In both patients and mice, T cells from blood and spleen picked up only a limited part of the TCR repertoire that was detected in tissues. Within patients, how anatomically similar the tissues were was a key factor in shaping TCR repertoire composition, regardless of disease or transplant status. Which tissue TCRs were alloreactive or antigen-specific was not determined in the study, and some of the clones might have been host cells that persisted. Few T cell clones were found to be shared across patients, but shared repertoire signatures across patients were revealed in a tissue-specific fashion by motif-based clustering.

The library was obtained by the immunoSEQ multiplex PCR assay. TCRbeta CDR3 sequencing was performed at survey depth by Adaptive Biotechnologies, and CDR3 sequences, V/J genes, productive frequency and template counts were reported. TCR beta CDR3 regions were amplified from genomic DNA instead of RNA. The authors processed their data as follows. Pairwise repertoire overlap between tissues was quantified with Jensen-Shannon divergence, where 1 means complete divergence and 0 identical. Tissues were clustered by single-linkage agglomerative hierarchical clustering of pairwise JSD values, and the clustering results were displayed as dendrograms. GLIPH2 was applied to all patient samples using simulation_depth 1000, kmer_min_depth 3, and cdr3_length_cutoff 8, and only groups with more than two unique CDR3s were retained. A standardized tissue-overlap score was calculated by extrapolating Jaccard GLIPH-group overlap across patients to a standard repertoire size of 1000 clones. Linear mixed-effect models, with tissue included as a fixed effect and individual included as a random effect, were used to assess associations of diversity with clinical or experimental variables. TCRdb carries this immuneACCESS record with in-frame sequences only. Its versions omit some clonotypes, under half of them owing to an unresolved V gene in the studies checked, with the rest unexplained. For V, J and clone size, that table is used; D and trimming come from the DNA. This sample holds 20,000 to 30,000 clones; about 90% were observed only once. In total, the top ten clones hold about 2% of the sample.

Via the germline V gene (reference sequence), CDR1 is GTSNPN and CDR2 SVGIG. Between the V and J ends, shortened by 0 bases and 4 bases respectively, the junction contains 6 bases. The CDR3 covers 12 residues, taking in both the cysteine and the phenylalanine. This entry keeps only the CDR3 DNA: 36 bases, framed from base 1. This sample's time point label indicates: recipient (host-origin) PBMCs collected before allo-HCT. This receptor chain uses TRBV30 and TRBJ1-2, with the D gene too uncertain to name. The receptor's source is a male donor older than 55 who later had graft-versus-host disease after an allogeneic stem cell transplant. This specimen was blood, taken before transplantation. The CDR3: CAWSVAGYGYTF. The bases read TGTGCCTGGAGTGTGGCAGGCTATGGCTACACCTTC.